The source of this T cell receptor beta chain is a study of technical replicates of blood from a handful of donors. V was pared by 6 bases and J by 1 base, with 1 base of the junction left unmatched. The CDR3 has 15 amino acids. Looked up from germline, CDR1 is SGHTA and CDR2 is FQGTGA. Sequenced by immunoSEQ multiplex PCR; TCRdb stores in-frame clones only, minus some. The sample lists around 93,000 clones, around 93% seen once, with 0.34% in the top ten. The chain joins TRBV7-3 to TRBJ2-1, with TRBD2 identical over 12 bases. Source material: T cells isolated from PBMCs. The sequence derives from a human donor in good health. CDR3 residues: CASRTSGSSYNEQFF. CDR3 DNA sequence: TGTGCCAGCAGGACTAGCGGGAGTTCCTACAATGAGCAGTTCTTC.